A single sample is the source of the 16 T cell receptor beta chains below, sequenced in a study of tumor-infiltrating lymphocytes in localized non-small cell lung cancer. The protocol was immunoSEQ multiplex PCR, while the TCRdb copy is restricted to in-frame clones and leaves out a portion. The sample shows roughly 12,000 clones, 80% to 85% of them seen only once. The sample taken for sequencing was uninvolved lung tissue not adjacent to the tumor. Receptors were obtained from a human donor with non-small cell lung cancer.

The rearrangement joins TRBV5-4 to TRBJ2-1, with TRBD1 identical over 8 bases. After removal of 0 bases from V and 7 bases from J, the junction contained 0 bases not matched to a gene. CDR3 length: 13 residues. Per germline, CDR1 SGHNT and CDR2 YYREEE (reference sequence). The CDR3 region has the DNA TGTGCCAGCAGCTTGGACAGGGGGAATGAGCAGTTCTTC. It codes for CASSLDRGNEQFF.

The CDR3 DNA reads as TGCACTCGAGTCGCTTCAGCCCAGCATTTT. Protein: CTRVASAQHF. The chain employs TRBV20-1 and TRBJ1-5; D call uncertain. The CDR3 length is 10 residues. The V gene's germline CDR1 is DFQATT and CDR2 SNEGSKA (reference sequence).

The chain has TRBV7-2 and TRBJ1-6; D is unresolved. V was pared by 3 bases and J by 11 bases, with 11 bases between. CDR1 is SGHTA and CDR2 is FQGNSA in the germline V gene. The CDR3 is 13 amino acids. The DNA of the CDR3 is TGTGCCAGCAGCTTGCAGGCAAATCCACCCCTCCACTTT. Translation gives CASSLQANPPLHF.

The V call is TRBV7-6, the J call TRBJ2-6; D tentatively fits TRBD1 or TRBD2 (5 bases each). The V gene lost 2 bases and the J gene lost 4 bases, with 15 bases spanning the gap. Germline values: CDR1 SGHVS, CDR2 FNYEAQ. The length of the CDR3 is 17 residues. The CDR3 DNA follows: TGTGCCAGCAGCTTAAACGAGGGGATGGTCGGGGCCAACGTCCTGACTTTC. This sequence encodes CASSLNEGMVGANVLTF.

The rearrangement joins TRBV20-1 to TRBJ1-2; D possibly corresponds to TRBD1 (5 bases). V lost 3 bases, J lost 8 bases, and 10 bases lay in between. Germline-derived CDR1 and CDR2 are DFQATT and SNEGSKA (reference sequence). This CDR3 is 11 amino acids long. The CDR3 loop reads CSARTERGYTF. The CDR3 DNA is TGCAGTGCTAGGACAGAAAGAGGCTACACCTTC.

The chain has TRBV4-1 and TRBJ2-1; D gene unclear. Germline V CDR1 and CDR2: MGHRA, YSYEKL. CDR3 length equals 17 residues. V lost 3 bases, J lost 8 bases, and 23 bases lay in between. The CDR3 coding sequence is TGCGCCAGCAGCCACGGGCTCCGGTCCGGGTCCGCGTATGAGCAGTTCTTC. It specifies CASSHGLRSGSAYEQFF.

This rearrangement joins TRBV4-3 to TRBJ1-6; D may be TRBD1 (5 bases). The ends were cut back, 0 bases at V and 0 bases at J, with 9 bases in the middle. Germline V gives CDR1 LGHNA, CDR2 YSLEER. CDR3 length equals 17 residues. CDR3 residues: CASSQDWGSSYNSPLHF. The CDR3 DNA follows: TGCGCCAGCAGCCAAGATTGGGGGAGCTCCTATAATTCACCCCTCCACTTT.

The V and J genes are TRBV2 and TRBJ2-5, with 9 bases matching TRBD2. Germline CDR1 SNHLY, CDR2 FYNNEI. This CDR3 contains 15 residues. The V and J ends lost 6 bases and 5 bases, in that order; junction bases with no gene match: 10. Here the CDR3 reads CASSRTGTSLETQYF. The CDR3 DNA is TGTGCCAGCAGCCGTACCGGGACTAGCTTGGAGACCCAGTACTTC.

The V call is TRBV6-5, the J call TRBJ1-6; D gene ambiguous. Between the trimmed V and J ends, which lost 7 bases and 8 bases, there was a span of 12 bases. CDR3 length equals 13 residues. Per germline, CDR1 MNHEY and CDR2 SVGAGI. For the CDR3, the DNA is TGTGCCAGCACCGTCACGCAGGATTCACCCCTCCACTTT. This gives the protein CASTVTQDSPLHF.

V usage is TRBV5-1 and J usage is TRBJ1-4; no clear D gene. The CDR3 has 13 residues. The ends were cut back, 2 bases at V and 7 bases at J, with 9 bases in the middle. From germline, CDR1 is SGHRS and CDR2 YFSETQ. This chain's CDR3 is CASSFDSGEKLFF. In DNA, the CDR3 is TGCGCCAGCAGCTTTGACTCGGGTGAAAAACTGTTTTTT.

The gene calls are TRBV5-1 and TRBJ2-2; the D gene is possibly TRBD1 (5 bases). V lost 4 bases and J 1 base, leaving 20 bases between the germline ends. The CDR3 runs 18 residues. CDR1 and CDR2 (germline): SGHRS, YFSETQ. The chain's CDR3 is CASSQQGLSNLNTGELFF. In nucleotides, the CDR3 is TGCGCCAGCAGCCAGCAGGGATTGAGCAACCTGAACACCGGGGAGCTGTTTTTT. The full variable domain, with the rest looked up from reference TRBV5-1 and TRBJ2-2, is KAGVTQTPRYLIKTRGQQVTLSCSPISGHRSVSWYQQTPGQGLQFLFEYFSETQRNKGNFPGRFSGRQFSNSRSEMNVSTLELGDSALYLCASSQQGLSNLNTGELFFGEGSRLTVL.

CDR3 sequence reads: CASGFSTMGSYNEQFF. Here the CDR3 DNA reads TGTGCTAGTGGTTTTTCCACAATGGGCTCCTACAATGAGCAGTTCTTC. The chain couples TRBV12-5 to TRBJ2-1, with D unresolved. Germline CDR1 is LGHNT and CDR2 is FRNRAP. V lost 3 bases, J lost 0 bases, and 12 bases lay in between. The CDR3 loop spans 16 amino acids.

V gene TRBV5-6 combines with J gene TRBJ2-7; TRBD1 is a possible D gene (5 bases). Trimming pared 3 bases from V and 0 bases from J, leaving 13 bases between. This CDR3 has 15 residues. CDR1 SGHDT and CDR2 YYEEEE come from the germline V gene. CDR3 nucleotides: TGTGCCAGCAGCTCTAGGGGTCTAAGCTCCTACGAGCAGTACTTC. Translated, it gives CASSSRGLSSYEQYF.

This chain joins TRBV5-1 and TRBJ2-2; no clear D. The CDR3 length is 16 residues. V lost 0 bases and J 0 bases, leaving 9 bases between the germline ends. The V gene's germline CDR1 is SGHRS and CDR2 YFSETQ. The chain's CDR3 is CASSLASSANTGELFF. The CDR3 DNA is TGCGCCAGCAGCTTGGCCTCCAGCGCGAACACCGGGGAGCTGTTTTTT.

The J gene is TRBJ2-2, the V gene TRBV7-9; 9 positions agree with TRBD2. V shed 8 bases, J shed 4 bases, and the junction held 2 bases outside the gene matches. In germline, CDR1 is SEHNR, CDR2 FQNEAQ (reference sequence). The CDR3 consists of 13 residues. The CDR3 coding sequence is TGTGCCAGCCTAGCGGGGCTCACCGGGGAGCTGTTTTTT. This sequence encodes CASLAGLTGELFF.

This clone was seen only a few times. The V and J genes are TRBV7-9 and TRBJ2-1; tentative D call: TRBD2 (6 bases). Germline V gene lookup returns CDR1 SEHNR and CDR2 FQNEAQ (reference sequence). Trimming took off 8 bases at V and 4 bases at J, with 6 bases between the two ends. This CDR3 comprises 11 residues. CDR3 sequence reads: CASGGYNEQFF. The DNA of the CDR3 is TGTGCCAGCGGGGGGTACAATGAGCAGTTCTTC. The whole variable domain, filled in from reference TRBV7-9 and TRBJ2-1, reads DTGVSQNPRHKITKRGQNVTFRCDPISEHNRLYWYRQTLGQGPEFLTYFQNEAQLEKSRLLSDRFSAERPKGSFSTLEIQRTEQGDSAMYLCASGGYNEQFFGPGTRLTVL.